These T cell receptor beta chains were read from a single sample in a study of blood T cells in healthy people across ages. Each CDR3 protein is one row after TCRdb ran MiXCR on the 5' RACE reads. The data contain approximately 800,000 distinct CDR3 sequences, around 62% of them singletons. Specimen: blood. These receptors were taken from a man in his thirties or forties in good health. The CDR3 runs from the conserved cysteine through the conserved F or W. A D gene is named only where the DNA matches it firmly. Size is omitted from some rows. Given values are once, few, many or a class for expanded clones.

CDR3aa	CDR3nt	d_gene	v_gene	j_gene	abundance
CSAQNSGGADTQYF	TGCAGTGCCCAGAATAGCGGGGGGGCAGATACGCAGTATTTT	TRBD2	TRBV20-1	TRBJ2-3	few
CASSLAAFGQGSGYTF	TGTGCCAGCAGCTTAGCCGCCTTTGGACAGGGCTCTGGCTACACCTTC	TRBD1	TRBV7-2	TRBJ1-2	.
CASTAGQGAKTQYF	TGTGCCAGCACGGCGGGACAGGGGGCAAAGACCCAGTACTTC	TRBD1	TRBV6-5	TRBJ2-5	.
CASSQVGGDGGYTF	TGTGCCAGCAGCCAAGTAGGGGGGGATGGCGGCTACACCTTC	.	TRBV3-1	TRBJ1-2	once
CASSLVLAGAHNEQFF	TGTGCCAGCAGCTTAGTGCTAGCGGGGGCCCACAATGAGCAGTTCTTC	TRBD2	TRBV7-2	TRBJ2-1	.
CASSLAGTGASYEQYF	TGTGCCAGCAGTTTAGCGGGGACAGGGGCCTCCTACGAGCAGTACTTC	TRBD1	TRBV12-3/TRBV12-4	TRBJ2-7	few
CASKPWTSGGALDTQYF	TGTGCCAGCAAGCCGTGGACTAGCGGGGGGGCCTTAGATACGCAGTATTTT	TRBD2	TRBV7-2	TRBJ2-3	few
CASSSTRTGSRETQYF	TGTGCCAGCAGCTCAACGAGGACAGGGTCCAGAGAGACCCAGTACTTC	TRBD1	TRBV7-9	TRBJ2-5	.
CASSLSRSRGYTF	TGTGCCAGCAGCCTATCCAGATCGCGAGGCTACACCTTC	.	TRBV9	TRBJ1-2	.
CASSQEDSYNGQFF	TGCGCCAGCAGCCAAGAGGACAGTTACAATGGGCAGTTCTTC	.	TRBV4-1	TRBJ2-1	once
CSARGDTYEQYF	TGCAGTGCTAGGGGGGATACCTACGAGCAGTACTTC	.	TRBV20-1	TRBJ2-7	.
CSARSGRGSASTDTQYF	TGCAGTGCTAGATCCGGGAGGGGTAGCGCTAGCACAGATACGCAGTATTTT	TRBD2	TRBV20-1	TRBJ2-3	.
CSVTTGTGNSPLHF	TGCAGCGTTACTACCGGGACAGGGAATTCACCCCTCCACTTT	TRBD1	TRBV29-1	TRBJ1-6	many
CASSQMDQRRYEQYF	TGCGCCAGCAGCCAAATGGACCAAAGGCGCTACGAGCAGTACTTC	.	TRBV4-3	TRBJ2-7	few
CASSLADRREQFF	TGCGCCAGCAGCTTGGCCGACCGGAGGGAGCAGTTCTTC	.	TRBV5-1	TRBJ2-1	once
CSARGPRVEKLFF	TGCAGTGCTAGAGGGCCCCGGGTCGAAAAACTGTTTTTT	.	TRBV20-1	TRBJ1-4	.
CSARSRNIQYF	TGCAGTGCTCGAAGTAGAAACATTCAGTACTTC	.	TRBV20-1	TRBJ2-4	.
CSVELGKSTEAFF	TGCAGCGTTGAGCTGGGAAAAAGCACTGAAGCTTTCTTT	.	TRBV29-1	TRBJ1-1	.
CSVTGGFSYNEQFF	TGCAGCGTAACAGGAGGTTTTTCCTACAATGAGCAGTTCTTC	.	TRBV29-1	TRBJ2-1	.
CASSLPAHYGYTF	TGTGCCAGCAGTTTACCAGCCCACTATGGCTACACCTTC	.	TRBV12-3/TRBV12-4	TRBJ1-2	.
CSVVGWASGVQYQETQYF	TGCAGCGTTGTGGGATGGGCTAGCGGGGTCCAGTACCAAGAGACCCAGTACTTC	TRBD2	TRBV29-1	TRBJ2-5	.
CSAREAGYNSPLHF	TGCAGTGCTAGAGAGGCAGGTTATAATTCACCCCTCCACTTT	.	TRBV20-1	TRBJ1-6	.
CASSREGGETQYF	TGTGCCAGCAGTAGAGAGGGAGGAGAGACCCAGTACTTC	.	TRBV12-3/TRBV12-4	TRBJ2-5	few
CSARDRNQGTDTQYF	TGCAGTGCTAGAGATAGGAACCAGGGCACAGATACGCAGTATTTT	.	TRBV20-1	TRBJ2-3	.
CSAPTGPTQYF	TGCAGTGCGCCGACAGGGCCCACGCAGTATTTT	TRBD1	TRBV20-1	TRBJ2-3	few
CASSQVGSFGANVLTF	TGTGCCAGCAGCCAAGTAGGCAGCTTCGGGGCCAACGTCCTGACTTTC	.	TRBV14	TRBJ2-6	few
CSARRASGGADEQFF	TGCAGTGCTAGAAGGGCTAGCGGGGGTGCAGATGAGCAGTTCTTC	TRBD2	TRBV20-1	TRBJ2-1	once
CSVGEGSSYEQYF	TGCAGCGTTGGTGAGGGGAGCTCCTACGAGCAGTATTTT	.	TRBV29-1	TRBJ2-3	.
CASSPGGASGYGYTF	TGTGCCAGCAGCCCGGGGGGGGCCTCTGGCTATGGCTACACCTTC	.	TRBV7-6	TRBJ1-2	.
CASSVAYRTGNSPLHF	TGTGCCAGCAGCGTAGCATATAGGACAGGGAATTCACCCCTCCACTTT	TRBD1	TRBV9	TRBJ1-6	.
CASSWPRDRALEAFF	TGTGCCAGCAGTTGGCCCCGGGACAGGGCACTTGAAGCTTTCTTT	TRBD1	TRBV28	TRBJ1-1	.
CAISVGGPSGANVLTF	TGTGCCATCAGTGTTGGGGGCCCCTCTGGGGCCAACGTCCTGACTTTC	.	TRBV10-3	TRBJ2-6	few
CASSFPVGGGATYEQYF	TGTGCCAGCAGCTTCCCTGTGGGGGGCGGGGCTACCTACGAGCAGTACTTC	.	TRBV7-2	TRBJ2-7	few
CASTPNVGRKETQYF	TGTGCCAGCACCCCTAACGTGGGACGAAAAGAGACCCAGTACTTC	.	TRBV12-3/TRBV12-4	TRBJ2-5	few
CATSGGRGYTF	TGTGCCACCAGTGGGGGGCGTGGCTACACCTTC	.	TRBV24-1	TRBJ1-2	few
CASSLRELADSDTQYF	TGTGCCAGCAGTTTACGTGAACTAGCGGACTCAGATACGCAGTATTTT	TRBD2	TRBV12-3/TRBV12-4	TRBJ2-3	once
CASISRDNGYTF	TGTGCCAGCATTTCCAGGGATAATGGCTACACCTTC	.	TRBV12-3/TRBV12-4	TRBJ1-2	.
CASSFGGGNSYEQYF	TGTGCCAGCAGCTTTGGCGGGGGTAACTCCTACGAGCAGTACTTC	TRBD2	TRBV7-3	TRBJ2-7	.
CASSRGTRLGSVETQYF	TGTGCCAGCAGTCGCGGGACTAGGCTGGGCTCTGTTGAGACCCAGTACTTC	TRBD2	TRBV6-1	TRBJ2-5	.
CSARDRDSNYEQYF	TGCAGTGCTAGGGACCGGGACAGTAACTACGAGCAGTACTTC	TRBD1	TRBV20-1	TRBJ2-7	.
CASSLVAGGGTDTQYF	TGTGCCAGCAGCTTAGTTGCAGGAGGGGGCACAGATACGCAGTATTTT	.	TRBV11-3	TRBJ2-3	.
CSASTEVSQETQYF	TGCAGCGCGTCTACAGAGGTCTCACAAGAGACCCAGTACTTC	.	TRBV29-1	TRBJ2-5	.
CAKRNTEAFF	TGTGCCAAGAGAAACACTGAAGCTTTCTTT	.	TRBV30	TRBJ1-1	.
CASSLSAGVDLYEQYF	TGTGCCAGCAGCTTATCTGCGGGGGTTGACTTATACGAGCAGTACTTC	TRBD2	TRBV7-2	TRBJ2-7	once
CASRLLGIATGTQYF	TGTGCCAGCAGACTCCTTGGTATCGCCACAGGTACGCAGTATTTT	.	TRBV6-6	TRBJ2-3	once
CASSQVRGASDEQFF	TGCGCCAGCAGCCAAGTGCGGGGGGCGTCGGATGAGCAGTTCTTC	TRBD2	TRBV4-3	TRBJ2-1	once
CASSQRPTAEPGPLDTQYF	TGTGCCAGCAGCCAGCGTCCCACCGCCGAACCGGGACCCTTAGATACGCAGTATTTT	.	TRBV4-2	TRBJ2-3	.
CASSPRDRGRYEQYF	TGTGCCAGCAGCCCCCGGGACAGGGGGCGATACGAGCAGTACTTC	TRBD1	TRBV14	TRBJ2-7	.
CASSVGGTSGLDGYEQYF	TGTGCCAGCAGCGTAGGCGGGACTAGCGGGCTAGACGGATACGAGCAGTACTTC	TRBD2	TRBV9	TRBJ2-7	.
CASSFGRGQADTQYF	TGTGCCAGCAGCTTCGGGAGGGGGCAGGCAGATACGCAGTATTTT	.	TRBV13	TRBJ2-3	.
CASSQEPAVPDEQYF	TGCGCCAGCAGCCAAGAGCCGGCCGTGCCGGACGAGCAGTACTTC	.	TRBV4-3	TRBJ2-7	few
CASSLAQAPGGYTF	TGTGCCAGCAGCTTAGCGCAGGCTCCGGGAGGCTACACCTTC	.	TRBV7-9	TRBJ1-2	few
CASSPTGETQYF	TGTGCCAGCAGCCCTACGGGGGAGACCCAGTACTTC	.	TRBV7-2	TRBJ2-5	many